Listed below are T cell receptor beta chains from one sample, sequenced in a study of T cells in Graves' hyperthyroidism and ophthalmopathy. TCRdb used MiXCR to reprocess the multiplex PCR reads, holding one entry per CDR3 protein. The repertoire holds about 500,000 distinct CDR3 sequences, with 15% to 20% as singletons. The sequenced sample consisted of blood. All receptors come from a young woman with Graves' ophthalmopathy. Both conserved end residues are part of each CDR3. Fields, in order: J gene, V gene, CDR3 protein.

TRBJ2-3 | TRBV20-1 | CSVQTGSHTDTQYF
TRBJ2-1 | TRBV20-1 | CSARDDEGYLNEQFF
TRBJ2-5 | TRBV12-3/TRBV12-4 | CASSSPDSLGQETQYF
TRBJ2-7 | TRBV5-1 | CASSSTVSYEQYF
TRBJ1-5 | TRBV28 | CASSVRNQPQHF
TRBJ2-5 | TRBV27 | CASSSGTSFKETQYF
TRBJ1-5 | TRBV20-1 | CSARGRGWYQPQHF
TRBJ2-7 | TRBV20-1 | CSAGTPEFSEQYF
TRBJ2-5 | TRBV6-1 | CASSDRAPGETQYF
TRBJ2-1 | TRBV5-6 | CASSFRTSVSYNEQFF
TRBJ1-3 | TRBV5-1 | CASSLAYSGNTIYF
TRBJ2-5 | TRBV19 | CASSIGGLSETQYF
TRBJ2-3 | TRBV2 | CASSLPRDRGTDTQYF
TRBJ2-7 | TRBV28 | CASSPSDISYEQYF
TRBJ2-3 | TRBV15 | CATSRGSTGTSTDTQYF
TRBJ2-3 | TRBV20-1 | CSANPSTGASTDTQYF
TRBJ2-3 | TRBV7-2 | CASSLLGGGPDTQYF
TRBJ1-1 | TRBV5-1 | CASSLMAGSDTEAFF
TRBJ2-7 | TRBV4-3 | CASSPPTSGDYGQYF
TRBJ2-5 | TRBV20-1 | CSAPTSGEETQYF
TRBJ2-3 | TRBV2 | CASGEGRSTDTQYF
TRBJ1-1 | TRBV6-1 | CASKRSVQGLGAFF
TRBJ2-1 | TRBV18 | CASSPGTSGKLSEQFF
TRBJ2-3 | TRBV7-2 | CASSVTPQGLKTDTQYF
TRBJ2-7 | TRBV4-1 | CASSPETAWEQYF
TRBJ2-3 | TRBV29-1 | CSADPGNTQYF
TRBJ2-7 | TRBV5-1 | CASSLGAPDRQYF
TRBJ2-3 | TRBV2 | CASKRVQGTQYF
TRBJ2-7 | TRBV5-1 | CASSFDGSSYEQYF
TRBJ1-1 | TRBV6-2/TRBV6-3 | CASSYSGKNTEAFF
TRBJ2-2 | TRBV6-5 | CASSYGTPNTGELFF
TRBJ1-2 | TRBV27 | CASSSHQGTGSGYTF